These 30 T cell receptor beta chains were all obtained from the same sample, sequenced in a study of blood T cell repertoires in COVID-19. This table comes from immunoSEQ multiplex PCR, and its TCRdb copy is limited to in-frame clones, with some not included. This table has some 33,000 clones, around 91% appearing once. What was sequenced was peripheral blood. These TCRs come from a man in his 70s with active or convalescent COVID-19.

The rearrangement uses TRBV6-5 and TRBJ1-1; D unresolved. The germline V and J ends were trimmed by 0 bases and 4 bases, with 9 bases remaining between them. The CDR3 length is 14 residues. CDR1 is MNHEY and CDR2 is SVGAGI in the germline V gene. This CDR3 reads CASSYSWTGTEAFF. Written as DNA, the CDR3 is TGTGCCAGCAGTTACTCCTGGACTGGCACTGAAGCTTTCTTT.

This sequence joins TRBV29-1 and TRBJ1-1; D is uncertain. Germline V CDR1 and CDR2: SQVTM, ANQGSEA. The CDR3 contains 15 residues. The V and J ends lost 6 bases and 4 bases respectively, with 21 bases between them. The CDR3 nucleotides are TGCAGCGTCCACCCATCGGGGAGGTGGTCCACTGAAGCTTTCTTT. The encoded protein is CSVHPSGRWSTEAFF. The full variable domain, with the rest looked up from reference TRBV29-1 and TRBJ1-1, is SAVISQKPSRDICQRGTSLTIQCQVDSQVTMMFWYRQQPGQSLTLIATANQGSEATYESGFVIDKFPISRPNLTFSTLTVSNMSPEDSSIYLCSVHPSGRWSTEAFFGQGTRLTVV.

The chain couples TRBV28 to TRBJ1-1; the D is unclear. The CDR3 is 15 residues long. The V gene lost 2 bases and the J gene lost 1 base, with 11 bases spanning the gap. Germline assignment: CDR1 MDHEN and CDR2 SYDVKM. The CDR3 reads CASSLQSPPNTEAFF. CDR3 nucleotide sequence: TGTGCCAGCAGTTTACAGTCGCCCCCGAACACTGAAGCTTTCTTT. Full variable domain (outside the CDR3, taken from reference TRBV28 and TRBJ1-1): DVKVTQSSRYLVKRTGEKVFLECVQDMDHENMFWYRQDPGLGLRLIYFSYDVKMKEKGDIPEGYSVSREKKERFSLILESASTNQTSMYLCASSLQSPPNTEAFFGQGTRLTVV.

The chain carries TRBV5-1 and TRBJ1-6, with 7 nucleotides matching TRBD1. The CDR3 spans 14 residues. Per the germline V gene, CDR1 is SGHRS and CDR2 is YFSETQ. J gave up 8 bases and V 3 bases, and 5 bases lay outside the gene matches. DNA for the CDR3: TGCGCCAGCAGCTATACAGGGGTGGATTCACCCCTCCACTTT. It is translated as CASSYTGVDSPLHF.

V is TRBV7-2 and J is TRBJ2-3; possible D gene TRBD1, 5 bases. V was shortened by 6 bases and J by 0 bases, with 16 bases between the two germline ends. This CDR3 spans 16 amino acids. The V gene's germline CDR1 is SGHTA and CDR2 FQGNSA. CDR3 nucleotides: TGTGCCAGCAGTCGAGGATGGGGCCTAAGCACAGATACGCAGTATTTT. It codes for CASSRGWGLSTDTQYF.

The J gene is TRBJ1-1, the V gene TRBV18; 9 nucleotides line up with TRBD1. V was clipped by 0 bases and J by 11 bases; unmatched bases: 16. Per germline, CDR1 KGHSH and CDR2 LQKENI. The CDR3 is 17 amino acids. This chain's CDR3 is CASSPPRGTGTFGGAFF. The CDR3, as DNA: TGTGCCAGCTCACCACCGAGGGGGACAGGGACCTTTGGAGGGGCTTTCTTT.

The CDR3 DNA sequence: TGTGCCAGTAGTACCGGGGGAGCCAAAAACATTCAGTACTTC. It yields the protein CASSTGGAKNIQYF. The rearrangement uses TRBV19 and TRBJ2-4; the D gene is possibly TRBD2 (6 bases). The V end was cut by 4 bases, the J end by 0 bases, with 7 bases between. The CDR3 sequence is 14 residues long. Germline V gene sequence: CDR1 LNHDA, CDR2 SQIVND (reference sequence).

V is TRBV5-6 and J is TRBJ2-5; the match to TRBD1 covers 9 bases. After removal of 4 bases from V and 5 bases from J, the junction contained 6 bases not matched to a gene. This CDR3 spans 14 amino acids. The germline gives CDR1 SGHDT, CDR2 YYEEEE. DNA for the CDR3: TGTGCCAGCAGCCCACAGGGGGCTGGGGAGACCCAGTACTTC. Translated, it gives CASSPQGAGETQYF.

The chain uses TRBV24-1 and TRBJ1-1, with 8 nucleotides matching TRBD1. Germline V lookup: CDR1 KGHDR, CDR2 SFDVKD. This CDR3 is 14 amino acids long. V dropped 4 bases and J dropped 4; count of bases not matched to a gene: 4. DNA of the CDR3: TGTGCCACCAGTGACTCCGGACAGGGCACTGAAGCTTTCTTT. This gives the protein CATSDSGQGTEAFF.

V and J are TRBV6-1 and TRBJ1-3, with 10 bases aligning to TRBD1. This CDR3 spans 17 amino acids. The V segment lost 3 bases and the J segment 3 bases; nucleotides outside the gene matches: 8. CDR1 is MNHNS and CDR2 is SASEGT in the germline V gene. As DNA, the CDR3 is TGTGCCAGCAGTGACCTCGCGACAGGGGGCTTTGGAAACACCATATATTTT. It codes for CASSDLATGGFGNTIYF.

This sequence joins TRBV6-5 and TRBJ2-7, with 7 bases matching TRBD1. The germline V gene encodes CDR1 MNHEY and CDR2 SVGAGI. With V trimmed by 2 bases and J by 3 bases, 7 bases remained unmatched. This CDR3 is 15 amino acids long. Here the CDR3 reads CASSYQQGVSYEQYF. The DNA for the CDR3 is TGTGCCAGCAGTTACCAGCAGGGGGTCAGCTACGAGCAGTACTTC.

The chain joins TRBV6-2 or TRBV6-3 to TRBJ2-7; D possibly corresponds to TRBD2 (7 bases). Per germline, CDR1 MNHEY and CDR2 SVGEGT. Trimming left V 1 base short and J 0 bases short, with 10 bases between. The CDR3 spans 15 residues. The CDR3 protein is CASSYFGGLSYEQYF. Written as DNA, the CDR3 is TGTGCCAGCAGTTACTTCGGGGGGCTCTCCTACGAGCAGTACTTC.

The J gene is TRBJ2-7, the V gene TRBV15, with TRBD1 matching 7 bases. The CDR3 runs 16 residues. Germline CDR1 is LNHNV and CDR2 is YYDKDF (reference sequence). The V and J ends lost 7 bases and 0 bases, in that order; junction bases with no gene match: 12. The CDR3, as DNA: TGTGCCACCAACCCACCGTACAGGGGACGCTCCTACGAGCAGTACTTC. Translation gives CATNPPYRGRSYEQYF. Full variable domain (missing parts from reference TRBV15 and TRBJ2-7): DAMVIQNPRYQVTQFGKPVTLSCSQTLNHNVMYWYQQKSSQAPKLLFHYYDKDFNNEADTPDNFQSRRPNTSFCFLDIRSPGLGDTAMYLCATNPPYRGRSYEQYFGPGTRLTVT.

The rearrangement uses TRBV19 and TRBJ2-2; TRBD1 agrees at 8 bases. CDR1 LNHDA and CDR2 SQIVND come from the germline V gene (reference sequence). This CDR3 has 15 residues. The V segment lost 8 bases and the J segment 5 bases; nucleotides outside the gene matches: 10. DNA for the CDR3: TGTGCCAGTTCGAGACAGGGGAGTGGGACCGGGGAGCTGTTTTTT. This translates into CASSRQGSGTGELFF.

V is TRBV9 and J is TRBJ1-2; 8 positions match TRBD1. The CDR3 runs to 16 residues. The V gene end was trimmed by 3 bases and the J gene end by 8 bases; junction bases not matched to a gene: 15. Germline assignment: CDR1 SGDLS and CDR2 YYNGEE. CDR3 amino acids: CASSAPGRGQGFGYTF. CDR3 nucleotide sequence: TGTGCCAGCAGCGCCCCAGGCAGGGGGCAAGGGTTCGGCTACACCTTC.

This clone was observed a few times. The V call is TRBV7-8, the J call TRBJ1-5; tentatively, D is TRBD1 (6 bases). The CDR3 runs to 19 residues. The V end lost 1 base, the J end lost 4 bases, and 23 bases lay between the germline ends. From germline, CDR1 is SGHVS and CDR2 FQNEAQ. This CDR3 is CASSLGSLFRDTQNQPQHF. CDR3 DNA: TGTGCCAGCAGCTTAGGATCCCTATTCCGGGACACTCAAAATCAGCCCCAGCATTTT.

V gene TRBV4-2 combines with J gene TRBJ2-2, with TRBD1 identical over 7 bases. CDR1 is LGHNA, CDR2 YNFKEQ, per germline. With 0 bases clipped from V and 6 bases from J, the junction kept 4 bases outside the gene matches. The length of the CDR3 is 15 residues. CDR3 sequence reads: CASSQDTGVSGELFF. For the CDR3, the DNA is TGTGCCAGCAGCCAAGATACAGGGGTCTCCGGGGAGCTGTTTTTT.

In DNA, the CDR3 is TGCGCCAGCAGCTCAATTACAGCGGGGAACACTGAAGCTTTCTTT. Translation gives CASSSITAGNTEAFF. The chain couples TRBV5-1 to TRBJ1-1; no firm D call. This CDR3 has 15 amino acids. Germline V lookup: CDR1 SGHRS, CDR2 YFSETQ. Trimming left V 3 bases short and J 1 base short, with 13 bases between.

This clone was seen only once. The chain uses TRBV4-1 and TRBJ2-7; 10 positions agree with TRBD1. The V gene's germline CDR1 is MGHRA and CDR2 YSYEKL. V gave up 2 bases and J gave up 1 base; unmatched junction bases: 2. The CDR3 has 15 amino acids. CDR3 DNA: TGCGCCAGCAGCCAACGACAGGGGGCGTCCTACGAGCAGTACTTC. This translates into CASSQRQGASYEQYF.

The chain joins TRBV30 to TRBJ1-1, with D perhaps matching TRBD1 (6 bases). In germline, CDR1 is GTSNPN, CDR2 SVGIG (reference sequence). Trimming took off 2 bases at V and 8 bases at J, with 6 bases between the two ends. The CDR3 totals 10 residues. CDR3 sequence: CAWSRGEAFF. The CDR3 DNA reads TGTGCCTGGAGTAGGGGGGAAGCTTTCTTT.

This clone has just a few counts. CDR3 sequence reads: CASSYSQGTEAFF. As DNA, the CDR3 is TGTGCCAGCAGTTACTCACAGGGCACTGAAGCTTTCTTT. The V gene is TRBV6-6, the J gene TRBJ1-1; D possibly corresponds to TRBD1 (6 bases). The CDR3 sequence is 13 residues long. CDR1 MNHNY and CDR2 SVGAGI come from the germline V gene (reference sequence). V was clipped by 0 bases and J by 4 bases, with 6 bases between them.

The genes are TRBV7-8 and TRBJ2-7; no reliable D call. The germline V and J ends were trimmed by 7 bases and 2 bases, with 18 bases remaining between them. Per the germline V gene, CDR1 is SGHVS and CDR2 is FQNEAQ. The CDR3 extends over 15 amino acids. CDR3: CASTNTELPAYEQYF. CDR3 sequence (DNA): TGTGCCAGCACGAATACAGAACTCCCGGCCTACGAGCAGTACTTC.

This clone was counted a single time. CDR3 sequence (DNA): TGTGCCAGCAGCTTCCCCGGGCAGCCCCAGCATTTT. Protein: CASSFPGQPQHF. V and J are TRBV7-3 and TRBJ1-5; D remains unclear. The CDR3 has 12 amino acids. Germline values: CDR1 SGHTA, CDR2 FQGTGA. Trimming stripped 3 bases from V and 7 bases from J, with 7 bases between.

The J gene is TRBJ1-4, the V gene TRBV6-5; 8 bases are shared with TRBD1. The V gene end was trimmed by 6 bases and the J gene end by 13 bases; junction bases not matched to a gene: 4. From germline, CDR1 is MNHEY and CDR2 SVGAGI. The CDR3 covers 11 residues. CDR3 amino acids: CASSRGQGLFF. CDR3 sequence (DNA): TGTGCCAGCAGCCGCGGACAGGGACTGTTTTTT.

This chain connects TRBV11-3 to TRBJ1-1; D remains unclear. Germline V gene data show CDR1 as SGHNT and CDR2 as YENEEA. Deletions cut 3 bases from V and 2 bases from J, with 4 bases between. The CDR3 spans 12 residues. The CDR3 coding sequence is TGTGCCAGCAGCTTTTCAAACACTGAAGCTTTCTTT. It yields the protein CASSFSNTEAFF.

The chain recombines TRBV10-2 with TRBJ1-1, with D unresolved. From germline, CDR1 is WSHSY and CDR2 SAAADI. The V gene lost 2 bases and the J gene lost 5 bases, with 18 bases spanning the gap. The CDR3 is made up of 16 amino acids. The CDR3: CASSEREGWVRTEAFF. Here the CDR3 DNA reads TGCGCCAGCAGTGAGAGGGAGGGTTGGGTAAGGACTGAAGCTTTCTTT.

The V gene is TRBV7-2, the J gene TRBJ2-7; the match to TRBD2 covers 10 bases. V trimming: 1 base; J trimming: 2 bases; junction bases outside the gene matches: 2. CDR3 length equals 15 residues. CDR1 is SGHTA and CDR2 is FQGNSA in the germline V gene. The CDR3 bases are TGTGCCAGCAGCTTAGGTAGCGGGAGGACCTACGAGCAGTACTTC. This encodes CASSLGSGRTYEQYF.

The chain is built from TRBV7-9 and TRBJ1-3; D not certain. Germline values: CDR1 SEHNR, CDR2 FQNEAQ (reference sequence). This CDR3 spans 13 amino acids. V was cut by 8 bases and J by 0 bases, with 8 bases left in between. CDR3 amino acids: CASGDPSGNTIYF. The CDR3 DNA reads TGTGCCAGCGGAGACCCCTCTGGAAACACCATATATTTT.

CDR3 sequence: CASSGGLSSTDTQYF. In DNA form, the CDR3 reads TGCGCCAGCAGCGGAGGACTATCTAGCACAGATACGCAGTATTTT. The chain is built from TRBV5-1 and TRBJ2-3; a weak D match, TRBD2 (6 bases). The V end was cut by 4 bases, the J end by 0 bases, with 12 bases between. The CDR3 totals 15 residues. Germline CDR1 SGHRS, CDR2 YFSETQ.

The J gene is TRBJ2-5, the V gene TRBV5-1, with 8 bases matching TRBD1. The CDR3 runs to 15 residues. V dropped 4 bases and J dropped 4; count of bases not matched to a gene: 9. The germline CDR1 and CDR2 sequences are SGHRS and YFSETQ. CDR3 protein: CASSQPGQGGETQYF. DNA of the CDR3: TGCGCCAGCAGCCAACCCGGACAGGGCGGAGAGACCCAGTACTTC. Using reference TRBV5-1 and TRBJ2-5 for the parts outside the CDR3, the full variable domain is KAGVTQTPRYLIKTRGQQVTLSCSPISGHRSVSWYQQTPGQGLQFLFEYFSETQRNKGNFPGRFSGRQFSNSRSEMNVSTLELGDSALYLCASSQPGQGGETQYFGPGTRLLVL.